This entry describes one T cell receptor (beta chain). This clonotype turned up a few times. Its antigen is currently not known. Base qualities are not recorded, but no much larger clone differs from it by a single base. The data belong to a study of T cells after yellow fever vaccination (dated by TCRdb to about 2019). Broadly, across the study: The SMART-Seq v4 Ultra Low Input RNA kit was used to prepare libraries from fractions with low cell numbers. Two healthy male donors, one aged 18 to 29 and one aged 30 to 40 years, were included in the cohort. Bulk TCR alpha and beta repertoires were sequenced longitudinally to track T-cell clones before and after primary and booster YFV17D yellow fever vaccination. Blood was collected at multiple timepoints before and after primary and secondary immunization, and bulk PBMC replicates and cell subsets were isolated.

According to the study, the label for this sample's treatment or condition signals: live attenuated yellow fever vaccine strain. A standard Ficoll-Paque protocol was used to isolate PBMCs from peripheral blood. CD4 and CD8 T-cell fractions were isolated with Dynabeads CD4 and CD8 positive selection kits. TriZol was used to extract RNA from bulk PBMCs, CD4 and CD8 fractions, and dextramer-positive and dextramer-negative fractions. Spanning cysteine to phenylalanine, the CDR3 consists of 14 amino acids. CDR3 DNA is the only sequence kept; it has 42 bases, read in frame from the first base. The germline V gene (reference sequence) supplies CDR1 LNHNV and CDR2 YYDKDF. Cut back by 0 bases and 2 bases, the V and J ends lie 2 bases apart. Beyond this particular receptor, the publication reports: Computational filtering was required because FACS-sorted repertoires could contain abundant contaminating clonotypes from the bulk population. Most clones expanded after primary vaccination were re-detected after the booster (almost 97% of CD4 and about 88% of CD8), suggesting broad memory maintenance. The study included only a couple of donors, which limits how far the findings can be generalized. The secondary T-cell response was found to be weaker but faster than the primary response, with a peak reached on day 5 rather than on day 15. A small share of clonotypes was detected in both CD4 and CD8 compartments, with the overlap likely arising from convergent recombination.

The data were produced on an Illumina NovaSeq 6000. TCR cDNA was synthesized by 5'RACE template switching, through which a universal primer site and unique molecular identifiers were introduced. Priming for cDNA synthesis came from both the TCR alpha and TCR beta constant segments. Library amplification used two PCR steps, and the second PCR step added sample barcodes and sequencing adapters. Libraries were sequenced on Illumina HiSeq 2500 (2x100 bp) or NovaSeq (2x150 bp). Under the source paper's analysis protocol: MIGEC was used to demultiplex reads and collapse the reads into UMI consensus sequences, and MiXCR was used for V(D)J alignment. Clonotypes responding to the vaccine were identified with edgeR on replicate PBMC samples, with the criteria of FDR below 0.01 and a log2 fold change above 5 up to day 15. CD4 or CD8 identity was assigned to each bulk clonotype according to whether the clonotype was present at higher abundance in the sequenced CD4 repertoire or the sequenced CD8 repertoire. TCRdb passed the public sequencing reads through fastp at Q25 and MiXCR, retaining productive beta sequences. Records with the same CDR3 protein are collapsed into one entry carrying the most frequent genes and DNA. These V and J calls rely on TCRdb rather than the paper's analysis. This sample gives around 320,000 distinct CDR3 sequences in total; about 10% of them show up just once. Of the sample, 3% to 3.5% falls within the top ten clones.

This clonotype was sampled from a man between 18 and 35 years old who received the YFV17D yellow fever vaccine. The sequence is built from TRBV15 and TRBJ2-6; the D gene assignment is ambiguous. The sequencing here drew on CD4+ T cells sorted from PBMCs, taken 45 days after the yellow fever booster vaccination. CDR3 region: CATSREPGANVLTF. At the DNA level, the sequence is TGTGCCACCAGCAGAGAACCTGGGGCCAACGTCCTGACTTTC.